These 26 T cell receptor beta chains share one sample of origin, sequenced in a study of metastatic and nonmetastatic thyroid tumors (dated by TCRdb to 2020 to 2021). No treatment had been received by any patient before thyroid surgery. The method was PCR. Sequenced on an Illumina HiSeq 4000. TCRdb cleaned the public reads at Q25 with fastp, built clones with MiXCR and kept in-frame beta chains. The sample table contains some 54,000 clones; only one count was recorded for approximately 15% of them. The top ten constitute around 3% of the sample. Specimen: blood. These receptors were taken from a female donor with papillary thyroid cancer or a benign thyroid nodule (not recorded which). Some clones in this sample may be carry-over from other donors' samples.

This clone was seen repeatedly, ten times or more. This may be a read error: a much more frequent sequence differs by one nucleotide. The chain is built from TRBV6-4 and TRBJ2-3; 9 positions match TRBD2. CDR1 and CDR2 (germline): MRHNA, SNTAGT. The CDR3 has 14 residues. With V trimmed by 4 bases and J by 5 bases, 4 bases remained unmatched. The CDR3 DNA sequence: TGTGCCAGCAGTGGACTAGCGGAAGTAGATACGCAGTATTTT. Its translation is CASSGLAEVDTQYF.

The V and J genes are TRBV28 and TRBJ2-3, with 12 bases aligning to TRBD2. The germline V gene has CDR1 MDHEN and CDR2 SYDVKM. Germline trimming cut 5 bases from V and 3 bases from J; bases unmatched to any gene: 15. The length of the CDR3 is 19 residues. The CDR3 DNA follows: TGTGCCAGCAGTCCTATGCGCGGACTAGCGGGATATATGACAGATACGCAGTATTTT. Amino acid sequence: CASSPMRGLAGYMTDTQYF. Full variable domain (rest looked up from reference TRBV28 and TRBJ2-3): DVKVTQSSRYLVKRTGEKVFLECVQDMDHENMFWYRQDPGLGLRLIYFSYDVKMKEKGDIPEGYSVSREKKERFSLILESASTNQTSMYLCASSPMRGLAGYMTDTQYFGPGTRLTVL.

This clone was recorded at least ten times. This chain uses TRBV10-3 with TRBJ2-3, with no clear D. Germline assignment: CDR1 ENHRY and CDR2 SYGVKD. Trimming cost V 2 bases and J 5 bases, with 8 bases left between them. The CDR3 is made up of 13 amino acids. The CDR3 spells CAISERMLDTQYF. DNA of the CDR3: TGTGCCATCAGTGAGCGAATGTTAGATACGCAGTATTTT.

This clone was picked up many times. The DNA of the CDR3 is TGTGCCAGTAGGAGGACTAGCGGGAGGAGTTTAGATACGCAGTATTTT. Protein: CASRRTSGRSLDTQYF. V gene TRBV19 combines with J gene TRBJ2-3; TRBD2 matches at 14 bases. Germline CDR1 LNHDA, CDR2 SQIVND (reference sequence). The length of the CDR3 is 16 residues. V shed 6 bases, J shed 5 bases, and the junction held 7 bases outside the gene matches.

This clone was counted between two and nine times. The chain is built from TRBV10-3 and TRBJ2-2, with TRBD2 matching 8 bases. Trimming cost V 2 bases and J 11 bases; bases outside gene matches: 16. Germline CDR1 is ENHRY and CDR2 is SYGVKD. The CDR3 is 17 residues long. The CDR3 coding sequence is TGTGCCATCAGTGAGCCGACTAGCGCGAGATATGGCGGCGAGCTGTTTTTT. Residues: CAISEPTSARYGGELFF.

This clone occurred many times. This chain uses TRBV5-1 with TRBJ2-7; the D gene could be TRBD1 or TRBD2 (5 bases each). CDR3 size: 13 residues. The germline V gene has CDR1 SGHRS and CDR2 YFSETQ. Deletions cut 5 bases from V and 3 bases from J, with 12 bases between. CDR3 region: CASRRDGSYEQYF. CDR3 DNA sequence: TGCGCCAGCAGACGGGACGGCAGCTACGAGCAGTACTTC.

Ten or more counts support this clone. V usage is TRBV12-3 or TRBV12-4 and J usage is TRBJ2-1; D may match TRBD1 or TRBD2 (6 bases each). V was cut by 2 bases and J by 4 bases, with 15 bases left in between. The CDR3 loop spans 16 amino acids. The CDR3 DNA is TGTGCCAGCAGTTTAAAGGTCGTAGGGGGGTACAATGAGCAGTTCTTC. Protein sequence: CASSLKVVGGYNEQFF.

About this clone itself: Compared with germline, one end of the junction differs, possibly owing to a read error. This chain joins TRBV28 and TRBJ1-1, with 9 bases fitting TRBD1. The CDR3 has 15 residues. Germline V gives CDR1 MDHEN, CDR2 SYDVKM. This CDR3 is CARSTGTGMKTEAFF. CDR3 bases: TGTGCCAGAAGTACCGGGACAGGGATGAAAACTGAAGCTTTCTTT. Full variable domain (rest looked up from reference TRBV28 and TRBJ1-1): DVKVTQSSRYLVKRTGEKVFLECVQDMDHENMFWYRQDPGLGLRLIYFSYDVKMKEKGDIPEGYSVSREKKERFSLILESASTNQTSMYLCARSTGTGMKTEAFFGQGTRLTVV.

This clone was seen repeatedly, ten times or more. The V call is TRBV28, the J call TRBJ1-1; TRBD1 aligns across 8 bases. J gave up 1 base and V 7 bases, and 5 bases lay outside the gene matches. CDR3 size: 14 residues. Germline-derived CDR1 and CDR2 are MDHEN and SYDVKM. CDR3 residues: CASNPTGENTEAFF. In DNA form, the CDR3 reads TGTGCCAGCAACCCGACAGGGGAGAACACTGAAGCTTTCTTT.

This clone appeared many times. V gene TRBV7-2 combines with J gene TRBJ2-1; D not resolved. Germline assignment: CDR1 SGHTA and CDR2 FQGNSA. V shed 1 base and J shed 4 bases, with 5 bases lying between them. The CDR3 extends over 13 amino acids. CDR3 DNA sequence: TGTGCCAGCAGCTTAGAACTGTACAATGAGCAGTTCTTC. Residues: CASSLELYNEQFF.

This clone was seen a few times. A clone one base away is much larger, so this may be a read error. At the DNA level, this CDR3 is encoded by other sequences in the same sample as well. This chain links TRBV12-3 or TRBV12-4 with TRBJ2-5, with a weak D call TRBD1 (6 bases). CDR3 length: 14 amino acids. The CDR3 DNA reads as TGTGCCAGCAGTTTATCAGGGGTCTCGGAGACCCAGTACTTT. It translates to CASSLSGVSETQYF.

This clone came up many times. This chain uses TRBV6-1 with TRBJ1-1, with 8 bases lining up with TRBD1. This CDR3 region has 13 residues. The V segment lost 6 bases and the J segment 6 bases; nucleotides outside the gene matches: 6. Germline CDR1 reads MNHNS; CDR2 reads SASEGT. CDR3 in amino acids: CASSGQGRAEAFF. The CDR3 DNA reads as TGTGCCAGCAGCGGACAGGGTAGAGCTGAAGCTTTCTTT.

The V and J genes are TRBV10-3 and TRBJ2-3, with a possible D match to TRBD2 (5 bases). In germline, CDR1 is ENHRY, CDR2 SYGVKD. The V end was cut by 6 bases, the J end by 0 bases, with 10 bases between. CDR3 length: 14 amino acids. The CDR3 coding sequence is TGTGCCATCAGGTCGGGATATAGCACAGATACGCAGTATTTT. This sequence encodes CAIRSGYSTDTQYF.

This clone was seen ten or more times. The gene calls are TRBV5-1 and TRBJ2-7, with D uncertain. V was trimmed by 1 base and J by 0 bases, leaving 8 bases between them. Germline assignment: CDR1 SGHRS and CDR2 YFSETQ. This CDR3 comprises 14 residues. CDR3 amino acids: CASSLKGFSYEQYF. CDR3 DNA: TGCGCCAGCAGCTTGAAGGGCTTCTCCTACGAGCAGTACTTC.

In this sample, this clone turned up many times. V usage is TRBV7-8 and J usage is TRBJ2-7; 10 bases agree with TRBD1. Germline V gives CDR1 SGHVS, CDR2 FQNEAQ. The CDR3 contains 15 residues. After removal of 5 bases from V and 3 bases from J, the junction contained 7 bases not matched to a gene. The CDR3 region has the DNA TGTGCCAGCAGCGACGGGACAGGGGATCGCTACGAGCAGTACTTC. This gives the protein CASSDGTGDRYEQYF.

This clone was counted at least ten times. V gene TRBV10-1 combines with J gene TRBJ2-3; 8 nucleotides align to TRBD2. The CDR3 has 14 residues. Germline CDR1 reads WNHNN; CDR2 reads SYGVQD (reference sequence). V shed 0 bases, J shed 6 bases, and the junction held 2 bases outside the gene matches. CDR3 sequence: CASSESGLVDTQYF. CDR3 nucleotides: TGCGCCAGCAGTGAGTCGGGACTAGTTGATACGCAGTATTTT.

V is TRBV11-1 and J is TRBJ1-2; no firm D call. The ends were cut back, 1 base at V and 0 bases at J, with 15 bases in the middle. Germline V gene data show CDR1 as SGHAT and CDR2 as FQDESV (reference sequence). The CDR3 runs 17 residues. The CDR3 DNA reads as TGTGCCAGCAGCTTAGTTCGGCGGATAAGTACTAACTATGGCTACACCTTC. Translated: CASSLVRRISTNYGYTF.

This clone was recorded at least ten times. The chain recombines TRBV9 with TRBJ2-3; 9 bases map to TRBD2. The ends lost 0 bases at V and 0 bases at J; junction bases unmatched: 2. Germline-derived CDR1 and CDR2 are SGDLS and YYNGEE. The CDR3 loop spans 16 amino acids. The CDR3 DNA reads TGTGCCAGCAGCGTAGTCAGCGGGAGGAGCACAGATACGCAGTATTTT. It yields the protein CASSVVSGRSTDTQYF.

Worth noting for this clone: This specimen includes other DNA sequences encoding the same CDR3. The chain uses TRBV6-2 or TRBV6-3 and TRBJ1-1; D call uncertain. The V gene lost 0 bases and the J gene lost 2 bases, with 13 bases spanning the gap. Germline V gene lookup returns CDR1 MNHEY and CDR2 SVGEGT. The CDR3 length is 16 residues. CDR3 sequence: CASSYSSVTVNTEAFF. The CDR3 DNA follows: TGTGCCAGCAGTTACTCCTCGGTTACGGTTAACACTGAAGCTTTCTTT.

Notes on this clone: Relative to the germline gene, one junction end is altered; a read error may explain this. The gene calls are TRBV7-9 and TRBJ2-2; D not certain. CDR3 size: 13 residues. Per germline, CDR1 SEHNR and CDR2 FQNEAQ (reference sequence). The CDR3 sequence is CASILGCTGELFF. The CDR3 DNA reads as TGTGCCAGCATCTTAGGGTGCACCGGGGAGCTGTTTTTT.

This clone was counted ten times or more. The chain uses TRBV12-3 or TRBV12-4 and TRBJ2-3, with D unclear. The CDR3 consists of 18 residues. The germline V and J ends were trimmed by 3 bases and 0 bases, with 19 bases remaining between them. The CDR3 DNA follows: TGTGCCAGCAGTTTTGTCTGGCACTTGAGGCGGAGCACAGATACGCAGTATTTT. Its translation: CASSFVWHLRRSTDTQYF.

This clone was seen at least ten times. The rearrangement uses TRBV6-6 and TRBJ2-1; D not resolved. The CDR3 extends over 14 amino acids. With 0 bases removed from V and 3 bases from J, the gap between germline ends came to 6 bases. CDR1 is MNHNY and CDR2 is SVGAGI in the germline V gene (reference sequence). CDR3 region: CASSYSRVYNEQFF. CDR3 bases: TGTGCCAGCAGTTACTCACGGGTCTACAATGAGCAGTTCTTC.

This clone was detected many times. The rearrangement joins TRBV15 to TRBJ2-1; D not certain. V was shortened by 5 bases and J by 8 bases, with 10 bases between the two germline ends. Germline V gene data show CDR1 as LNHNV and CDR2 as YYDKDF (reference sequence). The CDR3 extends over 12 amino acids. This CDR3 is CATSPSWDEQFF. The CDR3 DNA reads as TGTGCCACCAGCCCTTCGTGGGATGAGCAGTTCTTC.

This clone was counted at least ten times. The chain recombines TRBV28 with TRBJ2-3; 14 nucleotides line up with TRBD2. Germline V gene sequence: CDR1 MDHEN, CDR2 SYDVKM. The CDR3 covers 18 residues. J lost 6 bases, V lost 6 bases, and 14 bases had no gene match. DNA of the CDR3: TGTGCCAGCAGCTTGACTAGCGGGAGGGCCCTACGACAGGATACGCAGTATTTT. It codes for CASSLTSGRALRQDTQYF. The variable domain in full, with the rest retrieved from reference TRBV28 and TRBJ2-3, is DVKVTQSSRYLVKRTGEKVFLECVQDMDHENMFWYRQDPGLGLRLIYFSYDVKMKEKGDIPEGYSVSREKKERFSLILESASTNQTSMYLCASSLTSGRALRQDTQYFGPGTRLTVL.

This clone came up many times. The chain carries TRBV3-1 and TRBJ2-7, with TRBD1 matching over 7 bases. In germline, CDR1 is LGHDT, CDR2 YNNKEL (reference sequence). J lost 6 bases, V lost 3 bases, and 5 bases had no gene match. This CDR3 spans 13 amino acids. The CDR3 nucleotides are TGTGCCAGCAGCCAGGACAACAGGGGCGAGCAGTACTTC. Translation: CASSQDNRGEQYF.

This clone was seen repeatedly, ten times or more. The genes are TRBV7-3 and TRBJ2-3; D gene unclear. V lost 4 bases and J 0 bases, leaving 5 bases between the germline ends. The CDR3 runs to 13 residues. From germline, CDR1 is SGHTA and CDR2 FQGTGA. The CDR3 sequence: CASSSHSTDTQYF. CDR3 in DNA: TGTGCCAGCAGCTCACACAGCACAGATACGCAGTATTTT.